These T cell receptor beta chains were read from a single sample in a study of blood T cell repertoires in COVID-19. Data came from immunoSEQ multiplex PCR; TCRdb stores just in-frame clones and leaves some out. Here the sample spans around 91,000 clones, about 85% being singletons. Sequencing was done on a sample of peripheral blood. These TCRs come from a human donor in a cohort sampled during active COVID-19. Both conserved end residues are part of each CDR3. Fields, in order: CDR3 protein, CDR3 DNA, D gene, J gene, CDR3 length, V gene, clone size. D genes are given only for firm matches. Clone size is shown for a subset of rows, as once, few, many or a class of expanded clone.

CASSFRTGSSPLHF,TGTGCCAGCAGTTTCAGGACAGGGAGTTCACCCCTCCACTTT,TRBD1,TRBJ1-6,14,TRBV28,.
CASSHKQGGSETQYF,TGTGCCAGCAGCCATAAGCAGGGTGGGTCGGAGACCCAGTACTTC,.,TRBJ2-5,15,TRBV3-1/TRBV3-2,.
CASSLQDRSYNEQFF,TGCGCCAGCAGCCTACAGGACCGCTCCTACAATGAGCAGTTCTTC,.,TRBJ2-1,15,TRBV4-3,.
CASSPGTGGRGETQYF,TGTGCCAGCAGTCCAGGAACGGGGGGCCGGGGAGAGACCCAGTACTTC,.,TRBJ2-5,16,TRBV3-1/TRBV3-2,.
CASSLSFGEGFQPQHF,TGTGCCAGCAGTTTATCGTTCGGGGAGGGTTTTCAGCCCCAGCATTTT,.,TRBJ1-5,16,TRBV27,.
CASSLAVGSIETQYF,TGCGCCAGCAGCTTGGCGGTCGGGAGCATCGAGACCCAGTACTTC,.,TRBJ2-5,15,TRBV5-1,.
CASSYQGRFPNEQFF,TGTGCCAGCAGTTACCAGGGGCGCTTTCCCAATGAGCAGTTCTTC,.,TRBJ2-1,15,TRBV6-5,.
CASTSGEGSSYEQYF,TGTGCCAGCACCTCGGGGGAAGGGAGCTCCTACGAGCAGTACTTC,.,TRBJ2-7,15,TRBV28,.
CASSKQGAVNEKLFF,TGTGCCAGCAGCAAACAGGGGGCCGTTAATGAAAAACTGTTTTTT,TRBD1,TRBJ1-4,15,TRBV11-2,.
CASRVSPGHLNYGYTF,TGTGCCAGCCGAGTATCACCGGGACACCTCAACTATGGCTACACCTTC,.,TRBJ1-2,16,TRBV7-2,once
CASSGNRGSYEQYF,TGTGCCAGTAGTGGGAACAGGGGCTCCTACGAGCAGTACTTC,TRBD1,TRBJ2-7,14,TRBV19,.
CSVEDQGRTNEKLFF,TGCAGCGTTGAAGATCAGGGCAGAACTAATGAAAAACTGTTTTTT,.,TRBJ1-4,15,TRBV29-1,once
CATSTPIRQGYYTF,TGCGCCACCTCCACCCCCATTAGACAGGGCTACTACACCTTC,TRBD1,TRBJ1-2,14,TRBV23-1,.
CASSQEPQGARNTIYF,TGCGCCAGCAGCCAAGAACCCCAGGGGGCTAGAAACACCATATATTTT,TRBD1,TRBJ1-3,16,TRBV4-1,.
CAWSVPDYLRIGRMNTEAFF,TGTGCCTGGAGTGTACCGGATTATTTGCGGATCGGCAGAATGAACACTGAAGCTTTCTTT,.,TRBJ1-1,20,TRBV30,.
CASRNPGQKNIQYF,TGTGCCAGCAGGAACCCGGGACAGAAAAACATTCAGTACTTC,TRBD1,TRBJ2-4,14,TRBV6-6,.
CASSNLRQVSQYF,TGTGCCAGCAGTAATCTTCGACAGGTTAGCCAGTATTTT,.,TRBJ2-3,13,TRBV6-2/TRBV6-3,.
CSVDWREGRTDTQYF,TGCAGCGTTGATTGGCGGGAGGGCCGCACAGATACGCAGTATTTT,TRBD2,TRBJ2-3,15,TRBV29-1,once
CASSLGGQDNEKLFF,TGTGCCAGCAGCTTGGGGGGACAGGACAATGAAAAACTGTTTTTT,TRBD1,TRBJ1-4,15,TRBV5-5,once
CASSSGLDDTGELFF,TGTGCCAGCAGCTCGGGACTAGACGACACCGGGGAGCTGTTTTTT,TRBD2,TRBJ2-2,15,TRBV6-2/TRBV6-3,.
CASSPLTSGNNNEQFF,TGTGCCAGCAGTCCTTTGACTAGCGGGAATAACAATGAGCAGTTCTTC,TRBD2,TRBJ2-1,16,TRBV27,.
CASGTGRKQDEQFF,TGTGCCAGCGGGACTGGGAGAAAACAGGATGAGCAGTTCTTC,.,TRBJ2-1,14,TRBV5-6,.
CASSLGDRGYEQYF,TGCGCCAGCAGCTTAGGGGACAGGGGGTACGAGCAGTACTTC,TRBD1,TRBJ2-7,14,TRBV5-1,.
CASRRREYAEAFF,TGTGCCAGCAGGCGCAGGGAATACGCTGAAGCTTTCTTT,.,TRBJ1-1,13,TRBV12-3/TRBV12-4,.
CASSQGPTGQETQYF,TGTGCCAGCAGCCAAGGGCCGACAGGCCAGGAGACCCAGTACTTC,.,TRBJ2-5,15,TRBV3-1/TRBV3-2,.
CASSQEGPMGPRSYEQYF,TGTGCCAGCAGCCAAGAAGGTCCCATGGGGCCTAGATCCTACGAGCAGTACTTC,.,TRBJ2-7,18,TRBV4-2,.
CASSPDYRTDTQYF,TGTGCCAGCAGCCCGGACTACCGCACAGATACGCAGTATTTT,.,TRBJ2-3,14,TRBV5-4,.
CASREDEGAYGYTF,TGTGCCAGCAGGGAGGACGAGGGGGCTTACGGCTACACCTTC,TRBD1,TRBJ1-2,14,TRBV2,.
CASSRDNEQFF,TGTGCCAGCAGTCGAGACAATGAGCAGTTCTTC,.,TRBJ2-1,11,TRBV6-5,.
CASSLGQGLYQPQHF,TGTGCCAGCAGCCTGGGACAGGGGCTCTACCAGCCCCAGCATTTT,TRBD1,TRBJ1-5,15,TRBV7-9,.
CASSQAGTGQETQYF,TGCGCCAGCAGCCAAGCCGGGACAGGGCAAGAGACCCAGTACTTC,TRBD1,TRBJ2-5,15,TRBV4-3,.
CSGGQGRAKNIQYF,TGCAGCGGTGGACAGGGGAGGGCCAAAAACATTCAGTACTTC,TRBD1,TRBJ2-4,14,TRBV29-1,.
CASSEPGQFHGYTF,TGTGCCAGCAGTGAACCGGGACAGTTCCACGGCTACACCTTC,TRBD1,TRBJ1-2,14,TRBV6-1,.
CASSAGSGSPLHF,TGTGCCAGCTCTGCGGGGTCAGGATCACCCCTCCACTTT,.,TRBJ1-6,13,TRBV7-3,many
CATGQGANQPQHF,TGTGCCACCGGGCAGGGGGCGAATCAGCCCCAGCATTTT,TRBD1,TRBJ1-5,13,TRBV19,few
CASSLVGSGGAGREQFF,TGTGCCAGCAGCTTAGTGGGTAGCGGGGGGGCAGGACGTGAGCAGTTCTTC,TRBD2,TRBJ2-1,17,TRBV7-8,.
CASSPLGRSQETQYF,TGTGCTAGCAGCCCGCTCGGCAGGTCACAAGAGACCCAGTACTTC,.,TRBJ2-5,15,TRBV7-7,.
CASSPPTGTGAYEQYF,TGTGCCAGCTCACCACCAACCGGGACAGGAGCCTACGAGCAGTACTTC,TRBD1,TRBJ2-7,16,TRBV18,.
CAISERGTALEQYF,TGTGCCATCAGTGAGCGCGGGACAGCTCTCGAGCAGTACTTC,.,TRBJ2-7,14,TRBV10-3,.
CASSLDRANNSPLHF,TGTGCCAGCAGCTTAGATCGAGCCAATAATTCACCCCTCCACTTT,.,TRBJ1-6,15,TRBV7-2,.
CASSLTVEAAAYNEQFF,TGCGCCAGCAGCCTTACCGTTGAAGCGGCGGCCTACAATGAGCAGTTCTTC,.,TRBJ2-1,17,TRBV4-3,.
CASSFSLREQFF,TGCGCCAGCAGCTTTAGCCTGCGGGAGCAGTTCTTC,.,TRBJ2-1,12,TRBV5-1,few
CASSLGLIGGGGYEQYF,TGTGCCAGCAGCTTAGGGCTTATAGGGGGCGGAGGCTACGAGCAGTACTTC,TRBD1,TRBJ2-7,17,TRBV7-2,.
CASSPSTGTLHF,TGTGCCAGCAGCCCGTCCACAGGGACCCTCCACTTT,.,TRBJ1-6,12,TRBV7-2,few
CAWSVLGSTDTQYF,TGTGCCTGGAGTGTACTAGGGAGCACAGATACGCAGTATTTT,.,TRBJ2-3,14,TRBV30,.
CASSRGRVQHF,TGTGCCAGCAGCCGAGGGAGGGTCCAGCATTTT,.,TRBJ1-5,11,TRBV12-3/TRBV12-4,.
CASSRGGTAGNTIYF,TGTGCCAGCAGCCGCGGAGGGACGGCTGGAAACACCATATATTTT,.,TRBJ1-3,15,TRBV6-5,.
CASSYLGRSNQPQHF,TGTGCCAGCAGCTATCTTGGCAGGTCCAATCAGCCCCAGCATTTT,.,TRBJ1-5,15,TRBV7-8,.
CAISGAAHGNNSPLHF,TGTGCCATCAGTGGAGCCGCCCACGGGAATAATTCACCCCTCCACTTT,.,TRBJ1-6,16,TRBV10-3,.
CASSPPGELFF,TGTGCCAGCAGTCCTCCAGGGGAATTGTTCTTC,.,TRBJ2-1,11,TRBV6-1,.
CASSLSGGVYEQYF,TGCGCCAGCAGCCTGAGCGGGGGAGTCTACGAGCAGTACTTC,TRBD2,TRBJ2-7,14,TRBV5-1,.
CASSSPGLAGSDTQYF,TGTGCCAGCAGTTCCCCAGGACTAGCGGGATCAGATACGCAGTATTTT,TRBD2,TRBJ2-3,16,TRBV6-2/TRBV6-3,once
CASSSHVQGAGSPLHF,TGTGCCAGCAGTTCCCACGTACAGGGGGCTGGTTCACCCCTCCACTTT,TRBD1,TRBJ1-6,16,TRBV27,.
CASSFDASGSGEQYF,TGTGCCAGCAGCTTCGATGCTAGCGGGAGCGGCGAGCAGTACTTC,TRBD2,TRBJ2-7,15,TRBV5-4,.
CARSRGDTGNTIYF,TGTGCCCGCAGCAGGGGGGACACCGGAAACACCATATATTTT,TRBD1,TRBJ1-3,14,TRBV30,.
CAWSVGGYNEQFF,TGTGCCTGGAGTGTAGGCGGGTACAATGAGCAGTTCTTC,.,TRBJ2-1,13,TRBV30,.
CASSAPSGGTTRGTQYF,TGTGCCAGCAGCGCGCCTAGCGGGGGGACAACAAGGGGGACCCAGTACTTC,TRBD2,TRBJ2-5,17,TRBV9,.
CASSSSGRSSYEQYF,TGTGCCAGCAGCTCTAGCGGGAGGAGCTCCTACGAGCAGTACTTC,TRBD2,TRBJ2-7,15,TRBV5-5,.